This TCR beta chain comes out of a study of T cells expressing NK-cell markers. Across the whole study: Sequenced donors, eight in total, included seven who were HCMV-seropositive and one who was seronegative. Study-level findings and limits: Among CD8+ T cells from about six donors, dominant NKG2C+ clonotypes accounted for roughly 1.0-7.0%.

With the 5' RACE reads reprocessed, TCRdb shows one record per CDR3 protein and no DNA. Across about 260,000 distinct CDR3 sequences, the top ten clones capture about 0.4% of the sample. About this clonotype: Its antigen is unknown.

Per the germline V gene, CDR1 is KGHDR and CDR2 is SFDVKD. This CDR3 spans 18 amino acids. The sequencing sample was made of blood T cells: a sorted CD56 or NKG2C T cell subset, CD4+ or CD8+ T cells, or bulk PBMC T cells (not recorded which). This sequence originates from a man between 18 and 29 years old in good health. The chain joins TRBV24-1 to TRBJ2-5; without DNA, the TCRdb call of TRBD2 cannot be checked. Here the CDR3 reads CATSDDSGLAGGRGTQYF.